One and the same sample provided the 3 T cell receptor beta chains below, sequenced in a study of response to subunit inactivated influenza vaccine. Each CDR3 protein is one row after TCRdb ran MiXCR on the RT-PCR reads. The sample consists of some 640,000 distinct CDR3 sequences, about 15% of them appearing once. This specimen was PBMCs from blood, taken roughly 15 days before vaccination. The receptors were sampled from a man in his fifties or sixties who received an inactivated influenza vaccine.

The sample holds many counts of this clonotype. The chain combines TRBV12-3 or TRBV12-4 with TRBJ1-1; 8 nucleotides line up with TRBD1. V dropped 5 bases and J dropped 4; count of bases not matched to a gene: 6. The length of the CDR3 is 14 residues. CDR3 residues: CASSQTGVGTEAFF. The CDR3 coding sequence is TGTGCCAGCAGTCAGACAGGGGTCGGCACTGAAGCTTTCTTT.

This clonotype was detected many times. The chain is built from TRBV19 and TRBJ1-4; D is unresolved. V lost 7 bases, J lost 1 base, and 13 bases lay in between. The CDR3 spans 15 residues. From germline, CDR1 is LNHDA and CDR2 SQIVND (reference sequence). DNA of the CDR3: TGTGCCAGTACCCGGAGGCTTGAAACTAATGAAAAACTGTTTTTT. Translation: CASTRRLETNEKLFF. Full variable domain (rest looked up from reference TRBV19 and TRBJ1-4): DGGITQSPKYLFRKEGQNVTLSCEQNLNHDAMYWYRQDPGQGLRLIYYSQIVNDFQKGDIAEGYSVSREKKESFPLTVTSAQKNPTAFYLCASTRRLETNEKLFFGSGTQLSVL.

In its sample, this clonotype was seen a few times. The chain recombines TRBV20-1 with TRBJ1-5, with D hard to call. Germline CDR1 and CDR2: DFQATT and SNEGSKA (reference sequence). Trimming stripped 6 bases from V and 3 bases from J, with 15 bases between. The CDR3 consists of 14 residues. The CDR3 DNA is TGCAGTGCCGACGGGCAGAGGCACAATCAGCCCCAGCATTTT. Residues: CSADGQRHNQPQHF.